One and the same sample provided the 27 T cell receptor beta chains below, sequenced in a study of T cell responses to AZD1222 COVID-19 vaccine (TCRdb year 2021). In the paper's terms, the time point label means: baseline before first vaccination. Read against the paper, the sample's treatment or condition label means: meningococcal conjugate vaccine given as trial control. Library creation used the immunoSEQ multiplex PCR assay. TCRdb re-hosts the immuneACCESS table, in-frame sequences only. Its copies lack some clones; in the studies checked, an unresolved V gene accounts for under half of them, and the cause for the rest is not known. The sample contains 200,000 to 250,000 clones, about 93% of them found a single time. Of the sample, 0.9% to 1.1% is held by the ten largest clones. The material sequenced was peripheral blood, taken on day 0 of MenACWY control vaccination. Receptors originate from an adult in good health.

V gene TRBV12-5 combines with J gene TRBJ1-1; D not certain. Trimming stripped 2 bases from V and 1 base from J, with 11 bases between. CDR3 length equals 15 residues. The germline V gene has CDR1 LGHNT and CDR2 FRNRAP. The DNA for the CDR3 is TGTGCTAGTGGTTTGTATAGGGAGGGGAACACTGAAGCTTTCTTT. Protein: CASGLYREGNTEAFF. Full variable domain (outside the CDR3, taken from reference TRBV12-5 and TRBJ1-1): DARVTQTPRHKVTEMGQEVTMRCQPILGHNTVFWYRQTMMQGLELLAYFRNRAPLDDSGMPKDRFSAEMPDATLATLKIQPSEPRDSAVYFCASGLYREGNTEAFFGQGTRLTVV.

In this sample, this clone turned up once. J is TRBJ2-5 and V is TRBV3-1 (or the pseudogene TRBV3-2); D is undetermined. Trimming left V 0 bases short and J 2 bases short, with 7 bases between. CDR3 length: 14 amino acids. Germline V gives CDR1 LGHDT, CDR2 YNNKEL (reference sequence). CDR3 sequence (DNA): TGTGCCAGCAGCCAAGAGACCCAGCAAGAGACCCAGTACTTC. Protein sequence: CASSQETQQETQYF.

This clone was found a few times. The rearrangement joins TRBV2 to TRBJ1-5; the D gene is possibly TRBD1 (6 bases). The CDR3 sequence is 13 residues long. Trimming cost V 6 bases and J 4 bases, with 10 bases left between them. CDR1 SNHLY and CDR2 FYNNEI come from the germline V gene. The CDR3 reads CASSKQGNQPQHF. CDR3 bases: TGTGCCAGCAGCAAACAGGGTAATCAGCCCCAGCATTTT.

The V gene is TRBV7-2, the J gene TRBJ1-2, with TRBD1 matching 7 bases. The CDR3 loop spans 16 amino acids. CDR1 and CDR2 (germline): SGHTA, FQGNSA. V was clipped by 1 base and J by 2 bases; unmatched bases: 7. The CDR3 protein is CASSLEGGSPNYGYTF. CDR3 in DNA: TGTGCCAGCAGCTTAGAAGGGGGCTCTCCCAACTATGGCTACACCTTC.

The chain uses TRBV27 and TRBJ2-3, with TRBD1 matching over 9 bases. The CDR3 length is 15 residues. Per the germline V gene, CDR1 is MNHEY and CDR2 is SMNVEV (reference sequence). Trimming cost V 6 bases and J 3 bases; bases outside gene matches: 7. This chain's CDR3 is CASRTGQGLTDTQYF. The CDR3 DNA is TGTGCCAGCAGGACCGGACAGGGGTTGACAGATACGCAGTATTTT.

The genes are TRBV7-2 and TRBJ1-6; D possibly corresponds to TRBD1 (5 bases). V lost 3 bases to trimming and J lost 7 bases, with 10 bases between them. Germline V lookup: CDR1 SGHTA, CDR2 FQGNSA. The length of the CDR3 is 14 residues. The CDR3: CASSFDRRNSPLHF. In DNA, the CDR3 is TGTGCCAGCAGCTTTGACAGAAGGAATTCACCCCTCCACTTT.

The V and J genes are TRBV5-4 and TRBJ1-1; D unclear. Germline V CDR1 and CDR2: SGHNT, YYREEE (reference sequence). The CDR3 is 14 residues long. V was trimmed by 0 bases and J by 6 bases, leaving 12 bases between them. CDR3 sequence (DNA): TGTGCCAGCAGCTTGGTAACAGACGGATCTGAAGCTTTCTTT. Translation gives CASSLVTDGSEAFF.

The V and J genes are TRBV7-2 and TRBJ1-4, with no clear D. The CDR3 contains 14 residues. Germline V gives CDR1 SGHTA, CDR2 FQGNSA. The V end was cut by 1 base, the J end by 2 bases, with 5 bases between. The CDR3 bases are TGTGCCAGCAGCTTAGATCCGACTAATGAAAAACTGTTTTTT. Translating gives CASSLDPTNEKLFF.

The chain couples TRBV27 to TRBJ1-4; D is possibly TRBD1 (5 bases). The length of the CDR3 is 15 residues. Per germline, CDR1 MNHEY and CDR2 SMNVEV (reference sequence). V was cut by 5 bases and J by 0 bases, with 10 bases left in between. The CDR3 is CASSLQAPTNEKLFF. DNA for the CDR3: TGTGCCAGCAGTCTACAGGCTCCAACTAATGAAAAACTGTTTTTT. Full variable domain (outside the CDR3, taken from reference TRBV27 and TRBJ1-4): EAQVTQNPRYLITVTGKKLTVTCSQNMNHEYMSWYRQDPGLGLRQIYYSMNVEVTDKGDVPEGYKVSRKEKRNFPLILESPSPNQTSLYFCASSLQAPTNEKLFFGSGTQLSVL.

The chain is built from TRBV6-5 and TRBJ1-2; D remains unclear. Trimming left V 6 bases short and J 3 bases short, with 17 bases between. Per germline, CDR1 MNHEY and CDR2 SVGAGI. The CDR3 runs to 15 residues. CDR3 bases: TGTGCCAGCAGCCTTAAGTCCCTCCCACACTATGGCTACACCTTC. Translation: CASSLKSLPHYGYTF.

The chain links TRBV28 to TRBJ1-2; 9 nucleotides align to TRBD1. Trimming cost V 6 bases and J 3 bases; bases outside gene matches: 5. Germline loops: CDR1 MDHEN, CDR2 SYDVKM. The CDR3 extends over 14 amino acids. In DNA, the CDR3 is TGTGCCAGCAGACGAGGGACAGGGCACTATGGCTACACCTTC. As protein: CASRRGTGHYGYTF.

The chain links TRBV5-1 to TRBJ1-6; D uncertain. V lost 0 bases and J 2 bases, leaving 9 bases between the germline ends. The CDR3 loop spans 16 amino acids. CDR1 and CDR2 (germline): SGHRS, YFSETQ. CDR3 protein: CASSLGSQTYNSPLHF. For the CDR3, the DNA is TGCGCCAGCAGCTTGGGGTCGCAGACCTATAATTCACCCCTCCACTTT. The full variable domain, its missing parts supplied by reference TRBV5-1 and TRBJ1-6, is KAGVTQTPRYLIKTRGQQVTLSCSPISGHRSVSWYQQTPGQGLQFLFEYFSETQRNKGNFPGRFSGRQFSNSRSEMNVSTLELGDSALYLCASSLGSQTYNSPLHFGNGTRLTVT.

The CDR3 protein is CASIQGQAHNEQFF. For the CDR3, the DNA is TGTGCCAGCATTCAGGGACAGGCCCACAATGAGCAGTTCTTC. The chain combines TRBV28 with TRBJ2-1; 8 bases map to TRBD1. The CDR3 contains 14 residues. With 7 bases clipped from V and 5 bases from J, the junction kept 7 bases outside the gene matches. Germline-derived CDR1 and CDR2 are MDHEN and SYDVKM. Combining the CDR3 with reference TRBV28 and TRBJ2-1 gives the whole variable domain DVKVTQSSRYLVKRTGEKVFLECVQDMDHENMFWYRQDPGLGLRLIYFSYDVKMKEKGDIPEGYSVSREKKERFSLILESASTNQTSMYLCASIQGQAHNEQFFGPGTRLTVL.

The chain joins TRBV20-1 to TRBJ1-2; D call uncertain. The germline V gene has CDR1 DFQATT and CDR2 SNEGSKA (reference sequence). Trimming removed 6 bases from V and 6 bases from J, with 8 bases in between. The length of the CDR3 is 10 residues. CDR3 loop: CSATKDGYTF. The CDR3 bases are TGCAGTGCCACCAAAGATGGCTACACCTTC.

CDR3 bases: TGTGCCAGCTCACCATCAGGGGGGAGCTTGTCTGGAAACACCATATATTTT. Its protein is CASSPSGGSLSGNTIYF. V is TRBV18 and J is TRBJ1-3; 7 bases are a match to TRBD1. Germline V gene lookup returns CDR1 KGHSH and CDR2 LQKENI. This CDR3 comprises 17 residues. V dropped 2 bases and J dropped 1; count of bases not matched to a gene: 8.

J is TRBJ1-6 and V is TRBV7-9, with 8 positions matching TRBD1. Germline CDR1 and CDR2: SEHNR and FQNEAQ (reference sequence). The length of the CDR3 is 15 residues. V lost 3 bases to trimming and J lost 5 bases; unmatched junction nucleotides: 3. CDR3 sequence: CASSFRQGNNSPLHF. The CDR3 bases are TGTGCCAGCAGCTTTCGACAGGGGAATAATTCACCCCTCCACTTT.

This chain connects TRBV5-1 to TRBJ1-4, with 9 nucleotides matching TRBD1. The germline V gene encodes CDR1 SGHRS and CDR2 YFSETQ. The CDR3 extends over 16 amino acids. The trim removed 4 bases at V and 5 bases at J, leaving 9 bases unmatched. The CDR3 region has the DNA TGCGCCAGCAGCGTACTACCCACAGGGGGCAATGAAAAACTGTTTTTT. Translating gives CASSVLPTGGNEKLFF.

This clone was seen only once. The chain uses TRBV19 and TRBJ1-4; possible D gene TRBD1, 6 bases. CDR1 is LNHDA, CDR2 SQIVND, per germline (reference sequence). The CDR3 is made up of 16 amino acids. Between the trimmed V and J ends, which lost 5 bases and 2 bases, there was a span of 15 bases. The CDR3 sequence is CASSLSSGVTNEKLFF. As DNA, the CDR3 is TGTGCCAGTAGTCTATCCTCAGGGGTGACTAATGAAAAACTGTTTTTT.

The chain uses TRBV5-1 and TRBJ1-1; TRBD1 aligns across 12 bases. CDR1 and CDR2 (germline): SGHRS, YFSETQ. The V and J ends lost 4 bases and 4 bases, in that order; junction bases with no gene match: 11. CDR3 size: 17 residues. CDR3 region: CASSPGQGARSVTEAFF. CDR3 DNA: TGCGCCAGCAGCCCGGGACAGGGGGCTCGCTCGGTCACTGAAGCTTTCTTT.

The chain is built from TRBV5-6 and TRBJ2-6, with TRBD1 matching over 9 bases. This CDR3 has 16 amino acids. Unmatched junction bases numbered 4, after V lost 4 bases and J lost 2 bases. Germline CDR1 reads SGHDT; CDR2 reads YYEEEE. CDR3 in amino acids: CASSGTGKTGANVLTF. CDR3 nucleotides: TGTGCCAGCAGCGGGACAGGGAAGACTGGGGCCAACGTCCTGACTTTC.

The CDR3 coding sequence is TGTGCCAGCAGTTATGGGTCAGCTACCTATAATTCACCCCTCCACTTT. Translated: CASSYGSATYNSPLHF. The chain combines TRBV6-5 with TRBJ1-6; D remains ambiguous. V was clipped by 3 bases and J by 2 bases, with 11 bases between them. Germline values: CDR1 MNHEY, CDR2 SVGAGI. This CDR3 is 16 amino acids long.

The rearrangement links TRBV7-9 to TRBJ1-1; D uncertain. V shed 0 bases and J shed 3 bases, with 8 bases lying between them. The germline V gene has CDR1 SEHNR and CDR2 FQNEAQ (reference sequence). The CDR3 has 14 residues. The chain's CDR3 is CASSLAGAHTEAFF. CDR3 nucleotides: TGTGCCAGCAGCTTAGCGGGTGCGCACACTGAAGCTTTCTTT.

DNA of the CDR3: TGTGCCAAGTTCCTGACAGTTAGCAATCAGCCCCAGCATTTT. Translation: CAKFLTVSNQPQHF. This chain links TRBV6-5 with TRBJ1-5, with D perhaps TRBD1 (5 bases). CDR3 size: 14 residues. Trimming removed 10 bases at V and 0 bases at J, with 13 bases between. Germline V gene lookup returns CDR1 MNHEY and CDR2 SVGAGI.

The table lists this clone with many counts. The chain links TRBV5-1 to TRBJ2-2; TRBD1 agrees at 11 bases. Looked up from germline, CDR1 is SGHRS and CDR2 is YFSETQ. The CDR3 covers 19 residues. V shed 3 bases, J shed 6 bases, and the junction held 16 bases outside the gene matches. The CDR3 DNA reads TGCGCCAGCAGCTCCCTCCGGGACAGGGGGAAGAGGGACGCCGGGGAGCTGTTTTTT. This translates into CASSSLRDRGKRDAGELFF. Using reference TRBV5-1 and TRBJ2-2 for the parts outside the CDR3, the full variable domain is KAGVTQTPRYLIKTRGQQVTLSCSPISGHRSVSWYQQTPGQGLQFLFEYFSETQRNKGNFPGRFSGRQFSNSRSEMNVSTLELGDSALYLCASSSLRDRGKRDAGELFFGEGSRLTVL.

V is TRBV27 and J is TRBJ2-5, with TRBD2 matching over 10 bases. V was clipped by 8 bases and J by 5 bases; unmatched bases: 14. Germline CDR1 MNHEY, CDR2 SMNVEV (reference sequence). The CDR3 covers 16 residues. CDR3 DNA sequence: TGTGCCAGCCGCCTCAGAACTAGCGGGGCGAGGGAGACCCAGTACTTC. Translating gives CASRLRTSGARETQYF.

This CDR3 reads CASSLSTGGYTF. In nucleotides, the CDR3 is TGCGCCAGCAGCTTGAGTACCGGAGGCTACACCTTC. The genes are TRBV5-1 and TRBJ1-2; D call uncertain. The germline CDR1 and CDR2 sequences are SGHRS and YFSETQ. Between the trimmed V and J ends, which lost 1 base and 8 bases, there was a span of 9 bases. This CDR3 contains 12 residues.

The chain recombines TRBV6-4 with TRBJ2-3; 8 positions match TRBD2. The CDR3 consists of 16 residues. V lost 0 bases and J lost 4; bases outside the gene matches: 6. Germline V lookup: CDR1 MRHNA, CDR2 SNTAGT. CDR3 DNA sequence: TGTGCCAGCAGTGACTCGCTCGGGAGGGGGGCAGATACGCAGTATTTT. This translates into CASSDSLGRGADTQYF.